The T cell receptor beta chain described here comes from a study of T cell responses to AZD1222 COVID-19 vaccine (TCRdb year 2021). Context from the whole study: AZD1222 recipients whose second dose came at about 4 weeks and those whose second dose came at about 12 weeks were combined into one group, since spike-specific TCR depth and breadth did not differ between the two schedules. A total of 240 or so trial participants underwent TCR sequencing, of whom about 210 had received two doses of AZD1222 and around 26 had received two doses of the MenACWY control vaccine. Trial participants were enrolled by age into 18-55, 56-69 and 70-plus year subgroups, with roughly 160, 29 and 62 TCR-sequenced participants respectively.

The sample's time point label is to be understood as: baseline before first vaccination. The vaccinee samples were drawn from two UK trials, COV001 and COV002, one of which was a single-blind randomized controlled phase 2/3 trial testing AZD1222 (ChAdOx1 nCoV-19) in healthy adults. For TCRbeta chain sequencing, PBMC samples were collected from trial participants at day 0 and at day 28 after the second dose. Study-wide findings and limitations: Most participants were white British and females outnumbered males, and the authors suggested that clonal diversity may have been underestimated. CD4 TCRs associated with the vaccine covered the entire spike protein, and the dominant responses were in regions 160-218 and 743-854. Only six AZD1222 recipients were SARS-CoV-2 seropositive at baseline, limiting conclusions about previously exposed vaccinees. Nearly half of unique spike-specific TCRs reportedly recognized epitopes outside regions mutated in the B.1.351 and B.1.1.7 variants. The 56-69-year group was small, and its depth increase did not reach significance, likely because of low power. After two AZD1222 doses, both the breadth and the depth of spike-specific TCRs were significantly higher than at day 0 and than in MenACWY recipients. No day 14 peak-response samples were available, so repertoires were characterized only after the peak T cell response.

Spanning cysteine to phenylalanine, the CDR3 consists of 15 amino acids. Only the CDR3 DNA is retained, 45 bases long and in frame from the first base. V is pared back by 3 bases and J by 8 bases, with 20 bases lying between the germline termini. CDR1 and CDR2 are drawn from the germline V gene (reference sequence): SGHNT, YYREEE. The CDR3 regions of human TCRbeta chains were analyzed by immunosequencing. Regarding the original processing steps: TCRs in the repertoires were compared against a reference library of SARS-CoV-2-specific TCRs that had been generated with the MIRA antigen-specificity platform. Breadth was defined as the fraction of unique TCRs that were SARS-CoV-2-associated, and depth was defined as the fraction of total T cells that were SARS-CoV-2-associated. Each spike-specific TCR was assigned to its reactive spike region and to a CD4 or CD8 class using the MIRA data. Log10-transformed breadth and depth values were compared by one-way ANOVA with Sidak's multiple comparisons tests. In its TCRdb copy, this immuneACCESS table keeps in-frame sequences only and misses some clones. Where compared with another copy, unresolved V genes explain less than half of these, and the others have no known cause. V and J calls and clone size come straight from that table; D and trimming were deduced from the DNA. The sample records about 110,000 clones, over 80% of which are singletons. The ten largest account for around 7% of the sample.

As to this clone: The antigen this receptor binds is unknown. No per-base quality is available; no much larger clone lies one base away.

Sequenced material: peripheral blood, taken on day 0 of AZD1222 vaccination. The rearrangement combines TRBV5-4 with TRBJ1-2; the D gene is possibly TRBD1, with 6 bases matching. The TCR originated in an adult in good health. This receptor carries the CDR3 CASSSPTLTGHGYTF. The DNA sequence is TGTGCCAGCAGCTCCCCGACCTTAACAGGGCACGGCTACACCTTC.